The 17 T cell receptor beta chains below were found in one sample sequenced in a study of OX40 agonist ivuxolimab in advanced cancers. The protocol was immunoSEQ multiplex PCR, while the TCRdb copy is restricted to in-frame clones and leaves out a portion. The table includes some 16,000 clones, 70% to 75% detected once. The sample here was CD4+ or CD8+ T cells sorted from blood, taken in a trial of the OX40 agonist ivuxolimab. The receptors shown here come from an adult with an advanced solid tumor such as melanoma, head and neck, liver or kidney cancer.

The chain is built from TRBV11-2 and TRBJ2-7; 8 nucleotides match TRBD1. Trimming at V came to 1 base and at J to 3 bases, leaving 5 bases not matched to a gene. This CDR3 has 15 residues. Germline lookup yields CDR1 SGHAT and CDR2 FQNNGV. The CDR3 here is CASSLAGGTGYEQYF. The CDR3 nucleotides read TGTGCCAGCAGCTTAGCGGGCGGGACAGGCTACGAGCAGTACTTC. The entire variable domain, with the rest obtained from reference TRBV11-2 and TRBJ2-7, is as follows: EAGVAQSPRYKIIEKRQSVAFWCNPISGHATLYWYQQILGQGPKLLIQFQNNGVVDDSQLPKDRFSAERLKGVDSTLKIQPAKLEDSAVYLCASSLAGGTGYEQYFGPGTRLTVT.

This chain joins TRBV6-1 and TRBJ1-2; possibly TRBD1 for D (6 bases). Germline V gene sequence: CDR1 MNHNS, CDR2 SASEGT. This CDR3 spans 11 amino acids. The germline V and J ends were trimmed by 8 bases and 8 bases, with 12 bases remaining between them. CDR3 nucleotide sequence: TGTGCCAGCGGGGACACCCTGGGCTACACCTTC. Translated: CASGDTLGYTF.

The genes are TRBV5-1 and TRBJ2-3; D possibly corresponds to TRBD2 (5 bases). Germline values: CDR1 SGHRS, CDR2 YFSETQ. The CDR3 runs 14 residues. Trimming took off 0 bases at V and 6 bases at J, with 11 bases between the two ends. The CDR3 bases are TGCGCCAGCAGCTTGGGGCGGACTGGCGATACGCAGTATTTT. Encoded protein: CASSLGRTGDTQYF.

The chain combines TRBV19 with TRBJ1-4; tentatively, D is TRBD1 (6 bases). Trimming shortened V by 10 bases and J by 2 bases, and 20 bases separated the two germline ends. Germline CDR1 LNHDA, CDR2 SQIVND (reference sequence). The CDR3 length is 16 residues. The DNA for the CDR3 is TGTGCCACCTCCCGGACAGTTCTCGGGACTAATGAAAAACTGTTTTTT. Translation: CATSRTVLGTNEKLFF.

The rearrangement uses TRBV7-9 and TRBJ2-1; 8 bases map to TRBD2. CDR1 is SEHNR and CDR2 is FQNEAQ in the germline V gene (reference sequence). There are 15 residues in the CDR3. V was pared by 5 bases and J by 8 bases, with 11 bases of the junction left unmatched. Here the CDR3 DNA reads TGTGCCAGCAGCCCGGGCAGCGGGAGTCGCTATGAGCAGTTCTTC. This sequence encodes CASSPGSGSRYEQFF.

A few counts support this clone. This rearrangement joins TRBV30 to TRBJ1-2; 10 positions agree with TRBD1. Losses at the gene ends were 0 bases for V and 5 bases for J; bases not matched to a gene: 12. The CDR3 length is 17 residues. Germline CDR1 reads GTSNPN; CDR2 reads SVGIG (reference sequence). CDR3 bases: TGTGCCTGGAGTGTATTGTTTTTTGGGACAGGGGAATATGGCTACACCTTC. It is translated as CAWSVLFFGTGEYGYTF. Together with reference TRBV30 and TRBJ1-2, the CDR3 gives the full variable domain: SQTIHQWPATLVQPVGSPLSLECTVEGTSNPNLYWYRQAAGRGLQLLFYSVGIGQISSEVPQNLSASRPQDRQFILSSKKLLLSDSGFYLCAWSVLFFGTGEYGYTFGSGTRLTVV.

V is TRBV9 and J is TRBJ2-2; D might be TRBD1 (6 bases). CDR1 is SGDLS and CDR2 is YYNGEE in the germline V gene. Trimming left V 4 bases short and J 3 bases short, with 16 bases between. The CDR3 extends over 16 amino acids. Written as DNA, the CDR3 is TGTGCCAGCAGCCCCCTCAAAGGGGGAGACACCGGGGAGCTGTTTTTT. Amino acid sequence: CASSPLKGGDTGELFF. The full variable domain, its missing parts supplied by reference TRBV9 and TRBJ2-2, is DSGVTQTPKHLITATGQRVTLRCSPRSGDLSVYWYQQSLDQGLQFLIQYYNGEERAKGNILERFSAQQFPDLHSELNLSSLELGDSALYFCASSPLKGGDTGELFFGEGSRLTVL.

The rearrangement uses TRBV19 and TRBJ2-7; 7 bases fit TRBD1. The germline V gene encodes CDR1 LNHDA and CDR2 SQIVND (reference sequence). The CDR3 runs to 15 residues. The V gene end was trimmed by 5 bases and the J gene end by 0 bases; junction bases not matched to a gene: 7. For the CDR3, the DNA is TGTGCCAGTAGTGCCCGGGACAGTCCCTCCTACGAGCAGTACTTC. This sequence encodes CASSARDSPSYEQYF.

The chain couples TRBV5-1 to TRBJ2-7; a weak D match, TRBD1 (6 bases). Germline V gives CDR1 SGHRS, CDR2 YFSETQ. This CDR3 is built from 12 residues. V gave up 8 bases and J gave up 3 bases, with 12 bases separating them. The CDR3 nucleotides are TGCGCCAGTGCATGGGACAACTACGAGCAGTACTTC. This encodes CASAWDNYEQYF. The whole variable domain, remainder taken from reference TRBV5-1 and TRBJ2-7, is KAGVTQTPRYLIKTRGQQVTLSCSPISGHRSVSWYQQTPGQGLQFLFEYFSETQRNKGNFPGRFSGRQFSNSRSEMNVSTLELGDSALYLCASAWDNYEQYFGPGTRLTVT.

In regard to this clone: The identical CDR3 is also encoded by other nucleotide sequences in the sample. The chain has TRBV5-4 and TRBJ1-1, with D hard to call. The germline V gene encodes CDR1 SGHNT and CDR2 YYREEE (reference sequence). The CDR3 is 15 residues long. The ends were cut back, 3 bases at V and 8 bases at J, with 20 bases in the middle. CDR3 region: CASSSEGGSNLEAFF. In DNA form, the CDR3 reads TGTGCCAGCAGCTCCGAGGGAGGCAGCAACCTCGAAGCTTTCTTT.

A few counts support this clone. The rearrangement joins TRBV25-1 to TRBJ2-5; D uncertain. The length of the CDR3 is 13 residues. CDR1 is MGHDK, CDR2 SYGVNS, per germline. The V and J ends lost 2 bases and 0 bases respectively, with 4 bases between them. CDR3 sequence: CASSEPNQETQYF. The DNA for the CDR3 is TGTGCCAGCAGTGAACCGAACCAAGAGACCCAGTACTTC. The variable domain in full, with the rest retrieved from reference TRBV25-1 and TRBJ2-5, is EADIYQTPRYLVIGTGKKITLECSQTMGHDKMYWYQQDPGMELHLIHYSYGVNSTEKGDLSSESTVSRIRTEHFPLTLESARPSHTSQYLCASSEPNQETQYFGPGTRLLVL.

V gene TRBV2 combines with J gene TRBJ2-5, with a possible D match to TRBD2 (5 bases). The CDR3 runs 12 residues. Germline CDR1 SNHLY, CDR2 FYNNEI. Trimming pared 6 bases from V and 2 bases from J, leaving 7 bases between. CDR3 nucleotides: TGTGCCAGCAGCGGACTTCAAGAGACCCAGTACTTC. This encodes CASSGLQETQYF.

The chain links TRBV9 to TRBJ2-2; perhaps TRBD2 as D (6 bases). This CDR3 has 15 residues. Per germline, CDR1 SGDLS and CDR2 YYNGEE. Trimming removed 7 bases at V and 1 base at J, with 14 bases between. The CDR3 nucleotides read TGTGCCAGCGGCGCAGGGCGGGAGAACACCGGGGAGCTGTTTTTT. Translation gives CASGAGRENTGELFF.

The gene calls are TRBV30 and TRBJ2-3; D not certain. CDR1 and CDR2 from the germline V gene are GTSNPN and SVGIG (reference sequence). The V end lost 5 bases, the J end lost 0 bases, and 3 bases lay between the germline ends. The CDR3 contains 11 residues. This CDR3 is CAWGSTDTQYF. DNA of the CDR3: TGTGCCTGGGGGAGCACAGATACGCAGTATTTT.

The chain combines TRBV7-9 with TRBJ2-5; 7 bases map to TRBD1. Per the germline V gene, CDR1 is SEHNR and CDR2 is FQNEAQ (reference sequence). The CDR3 spans 14 residues. After removal of 2 bases from V and 2 bases from J, the junction contained 2 bases not matched to a gene. The CDR3 coding sequence is TGTGCCAGCAGCTTATTGGGACAGCAAGAGACCCAGTACTTC. This codes for CASSLLGQQETQYF.

The rearrangement joins TRBV7-9 to TRBJ1-2, with no clear D. Germline CDR1 reads SEHNR; CDR2 reads FQNEAQ (reference sequence). V was trimmed by 1 base and J by 3 bases, leaving 12 bases between them. The CDR3 runs to 15 residues. The CDR3 spells CASSLEVEVDYGYTF. For the CDR3, the DNA is TGTGCCAGCAGCTTAGAAGTGGAAGTAGACTATGGCTACACCTTC. Complete variable domain (other parts from reference TRBV7-9 and TRBJ1-2): DTGVSQNPRHKITKRGQNVTFRCDPISEHNRLYWYRQTLGQGPEFLTYFQNEAQLEKSRLLSDRFSAERPKGSFSTLEIQRTEQGDSAMYLCASSLEVEVDYGYTFGSGTRLTVV.

This clone has more than one count but fewer than ten. In DNA form, the CDR3 reads TGTGCCAGCAGTGCATTTTGGGGAAGCTCCTACAATGAGCAGTTCTTC. Residues: CASSAFWGSSYNEQFF. The genes are TRBV7-2 and TRBJ2-1; the D is unclear. This CDR3 region has 16 residues. The V gene's germline CDR1 is SGHTA and CDR2 FQGNSA. The V end was cut by 6 bases, the J end by 0 bases, with 15 bases between.